Detailed here is one T cell receptor beta chain. The antigen is undetermined. Trimming cost V 3 bases and J 2 bases, with 17 bases left between them. CDR1 LGHDT and CDR2 YNNKEL come from the germline V gene (reference sequence). This CDR3 has 16 amino acids. TCRdb ran MiXCR on the 5' RACE reads and lists one entry per CDR3 protein. The data show tens of thousands of distinct CDR3 sequences, with 29% seen just once and roughly 4% held by the top ten. Points from the study as a whole: In terms of TCR gene usage, tumor memory CD4+ T cells clustered together with blood and lymph node memory CD4+ cells, as well as with lymph node naive CD4+ cells.

The receptor comes from a female donor with breast cancer. Sample: memory CD4+ T cells sorted from a lymph node. Indicated subset: memory CD4+ T cells, CD4+CD45RO+CD25-. The chain is built from TRBV3-1 and TRBJ2-7; D is perhaps TRBD1 (6 bases). The DNA of the CDR3 is TGTGCCAGCAGCCAGACCCGGCCCGAGGGGGCCTACGAGCAGTACTTC. Its translation is CASSQTRPEGAYEQYF.